The entry below describes one T cell receptor (beta chain). No antigen is known for it. Prior autoimmune disease or systemic immunosuppression barred patients. The data were produced by immunoSEQ multiplex PCR, yet TCRdb's version contains in-frame clones alone and is incomplete. The data show about 79,000 clones, more than 85% seen once. This entry comes from a study of OX40 agonist ivuxolimab in advanced cancers. Study-wide context: Partial response was recorded in three patients: one hepatocellular carcinoma and two cutaneous melanoma cases. Study observations and caveats: CD4+ and CD8+ T cells in blood underwent clonal expansion by week 6 at 0.1 to 3.0 mg/kg. The 0.1-3.0 mg/kg partial responders had among the lowest clonal expansion.

From germline, CDR1 is MDHEN and CDR2 SYDVKM. The CDR3 length is 14 residues. With 5 bases removed from V and 0 bases from J, the gap between germline ends came to 8 bases. The starting material was CD4+ or CD8+ T cells sorted from blood, obtained in a trial of the OX40 agonist ivuxolimab. The chain links TRBV28 to TRBJ1-3; possibly TRBD1 for D (6 bases). This clonotype was sampled from an adult with an advanced solid tumor such as melanoma, head and neck, liver or kidney cancer. In DNA form, the CDR3 reads TGTGCCAGCAGTAAGGGGGGCTCTGGAAACACCATATATTTT. Translation: CASSKGGSGNTIYF.